One sample yielded the 30 T cell receptor beta chains listed below, sequenced in a study of shared clonotypes between healthy human individuals. Clones were read by immunoSEQ multiplex PCR, and TCRdb kept only the in-frame ones, dropping some. The data show some 2.4 million clones, under 95% seen once. Sequencing was done on a sample of naive CD4+ T cells from PBMCs. Regarding subset: CD45RA+ positively selected. All receptors derive from a man younger than 35 in good health. Some clones in this sample may be carry-over from other donors' samples.

This chain's CDR3 is CASSRGQAQTNYGYTF. As DNA, the CDR3 is TGTGCCAGCTCACGCGGTCAGGCCCAGACTAACTATGGCTACACCTTC. V and J are TRBV18 and TRBJ1-2; D remains ambiguous. Looked up from germline, CDR1 is KGHSH and CDR2 is LQKENI. With 4 bases removed from V and 0 bases from J, the gap between germline ends came to 15 bases. The CDR3 is made up of 16 amino acids.

Here the CDR3 DNA reads TGCGCCAGCAGCTTGGCACCGGCGGGGAACACCGGGGAGCTGTTTTTT. It specifies CASSLAPAGNTGELFF. This sequence joins TRBV5-1 and TRBJ2-2; D may be TRBD2 (5 bases). The CDR3 covers 16 residues. Looked up from germline, CDR1 is SGHRS and CDR2 is YFSETQ. Trimming shortened V by 0 bases and J by 1 base, and 10 bases separated the two germline ends. The full variable domain, with the rest looked up from reference TRBV5-1 and TRBJ2-2, is KAGVTQTPRYLIKTRGQQVTLSCSPISGHRSVSWYQQTPGQGLQFLFEYFSETQRNKGNFPGRFSGRQFSNSRSEMNVSTLELGDSALYLCASSLAPAGNTGELFFGEGSRLTVL.

This sequence joins TRBV29-1 and TRBJ2-7; no firm D call. Germline CDR1 and CDR2: SQVTM and ANQGSEA. The CDR3 is 11 residues long. V lost 3 bases, J lost 6 bases, and 9 bases lay in between. CDR3 in amino acids: CSVEVPGEQYF. The CDR3 region has the DNA TGCAGCGTTGAGGTACCGGGCGAGCAGTACTTC.

This chain joins TRBV7-2 and TRBJ2-3, with a tentative D call TRBD2 (6 bases). V lost 3 bases to trimming and J lost 0 bases, with 13 bases between them. Per the germline V gene, CDR1 is SGHTA and CDR2 is FQGNSA. The CDR3 covers 16 residues. CDR3 nucleotides: TGTGCCAGCAGCTTCCATAGCGGAGGGAGCACAGATACGCAGTATTTT. This codes for CASSFHSGGSTDTQYF.

The chain joins TRBV4-2 to TRBJ2-7; 13 nucleotides match TRBD2. V lost 4 bases to trimming and J lost 4 bases; unmatched junction nucleotides: 16. From germline, CDR1 is LGHNA and CDR2 YNFKEQ. The CDR3 extends over 19 amino acids. CDR3: CASSRRTGTSGIALYEQYF. The CDR3, as DNA: TGTGCCAGCAGCCGACGTACCGGGACTAGCGGGATAGCGCTGTACGAGCAGTACTTC.

V usage is TRBV28 and J usage is TRBJ2-1; 8 nucleotides agree with TRBD2. V was clipped by 2 bases and J by 12 bases; unmatched bases: 3. Germline-derived CDR1 and CDR2 are MDHEN and SYDVKM. The CDR3 consists of 12 residues. CDR3 amino acids: CASSLSGRMQFF. CDR3 sequence (DNA): TGTGCCAGCAGTTTAAGCGGGAGAATGCAGTTCTTC.

This rearrangement joins TRBV7-2 to TRBJ2-7; 9 bases are shared with TRBD1. Germline loops: CDR1 SGHTA, CDR2 FQGNSA. This CDR3 has 15 amino acids. V trimming: 0 bases; J trimming: 6 bases; junction bases outside the gene matches: 6. The DNA for the CDR3 is TGTGCCAGCAGCTTAGCAGGACAGGGGAGTCGCGAGCAGTACTTC. This sequence encodes CASSLAGQGSREQYF.

The chain joins TRBV6-4 to TRBJ2-2, with D unresolved. CDR1 and CDR2 (germline): MRHNA, SNTAGT. This CDR3 has 13 residues. Trimming took off 4 bases at V and 6 bases at J, with 9 bases between the two ends. CDR3 sequence (DNA): TGTGCCAGCAGTGCAGACCCGCCCGGGGAGCTGTTTTTT. Residues: CASSADPPGELFF.

The CDR3 loop reads CASSLQNVAGYTF. DNA of the CDR3: TGTGCCAGCAGCCTCCAAAACGTAGCTGGCTACACCTTC. The V and J genes are TRBV14 and TRBJ1-2; no firm D call. Between the trimmed V and J ends, which lost 4 bases and 7 bases, there was a span of 13 bases. Germline V gives CDR1 SGHDN, CDR2 FVKESK. This CDR3 has 13 residues.

This CDR3 is CASYWEGAWFF. In DNA, the CDR3 is TGTGCCAGCTATTGGGAGGGGGCGTGGTTCTTC. The J gene is TRBJ2-1, the V gene TRBV11-2, with D possibly being TRBD1 or TRBD2 (7 bases each). V was clipped by 8 bases and J by 15 bases, with 17 bases between them. The CDR3 has 11 residues. The germline V gene has CDR1 SGHAT and CDR2 FQNNGV.

To note about this clone: Distinct nucleotide sequences in the sample also encode this CDR3. CDR3 loop: CASSSTAYEQYF. CDR3 DNA: TGTGCCAGCAGTTCGACGGCCTACGAGCAGTACTTC. The chain uses TRBV7-2 and TRBJ2-7; D gene ambiguous. V dropped 6 bases and J dropped 2 bases, with 8 bases sitting between them. Looked up from germline, CDR1 is SGHTA and CDR2 is FQGNSA. This CDR3 contains 12 residues.

This chain links TRBV7-2 with TRBJ1-2; D perhaps matches TRBD1 (5 bases). The CDR3 covers 13 residues. CDR1 and CDR2 from the germline V gene are SGHTA and FQGNSA. The ends were cut back, 1 base at V and 8 bases at J, with 11 bases in the middle. CDR3 nucleotide sequence: TGTGCCAGCAGCTTAGTAGGGCAGGGCGGCTACACCTTC. Protein: CASSLVGQGGYTF.

This chain joins TRBV7-6 and TRBJ2-5, with D unclear. The V gene's germline CDR1 is SGHVS and CDR2 FNYEAQ. V was shortened by 5 bases and J by 6 bases, with 10 bases between the two germline ends. The CDR3 totals 12 residues. The CDR3 loop reads CASSLPTQTQYF. The CDR3, as DNA: TGTGCCAGCAGCCTCCCTACGCAGACCCAGTACTTC.

This clone was counted once. The rearrangement joins TRBV12-5 to TRBJ1-2; tentatively, D is TRBD1 (5 bases). Trimming pared 4 bases from V and 2 bases from J, leaving 17 bases between. The CDR3 is 16 amino acids. Germline CDR1 reads LGHNT; CDR2 reads FRNRAP. CDR3 loop: CASGSSPGQGNYGYTF. CDR3 in DNA: TGTGCTAGTGGTTCCTCTCCGGGGCAAGGGAACTATGGCTACACCTTC. The whole variable domain, remainder taken from reference TRBV12-5 and TRBJ1-2, is DARVTQTPRHKVTEMGQEVTMRCQPILGHNTVFWYRQTMMQGLELLAYFRNRAPLDDSGMPKDRFSAEMPDATLATLKIQPSEPRDSAVYFCASGSSPGQGNYGYTFGSGTRLTVV.

The genes are TRBV7-2 and TRBJ2-1; 8 bases agree with TRBD1. CDR1 and CDR2 from the germline V gene are SGHTA and FQGNSA. V trimming: 5 bases; J trimming: 7 bases; junction bases outside the gene matches: 10. CDR3 length equals 15 residues. CDR3 amino acids: CASSPPGTGINEQFF. Here the CDR3 DNA reads TGTGCCAGCAGCCCTCCCGGGACAGGAATTAATGAGCAGTTCTTC.

J is TRBJ2-7 and V is TRBV2; 14 bases fit TRBD2. Germline CDR1 reads SNHLY; CDR2 reads FYNNEI. Unmatched junction bases numbered 4, after V lost 6 bases and J lost 0 bases. CDR3 length equals 16 residues. The CDR3: CASSPGLAGGSYEQYF. CDR3 nucleotides: TGTGCCAGCAGCCCCGGACTAGCGGGAGGCTCCTACGAGCAGTACTTC.

This clone has more than one count but fewer than ten. This rearrangement joins TRBV5-1 to TRBJ1-5; a possible D gene is TRBD1 (6 bases). CDR3 size: 13 residues. Trimming took 4 bases from V and 4 from J, leaving 9 bases between them. Germline V gene data show CDR1 as SGHRS and CDR2 as YFSETQ. DNA of the CDR3: TGCGCCAGCAGCGAACAGGGTAATCAGCCCCAGCATTTT. Translation gives CASSEQGNQPQHF.

This clone appeared a single time. CDR3 sequence: CASSMRTSGIYEQYF. CDR3 bases: TGTGCCAGCAGCATGCGGACTAGCGGGATATACGAGCAGTACTTC. The chain combines TRBV5-5 with TRBJ2-7, with 12 bases lining up with TRBD2. The junction had 6 bases not matched to a gene; V was cut back by 4 bases and J by 4 bases. This CDR3 is 15 amino acids long. Germline values: CDR1 SGHKS, CDR2 YYEKEE (reference sequence).

The chain carries TRBV7-9 and TRBJ2-1; D remains ambiguous. The V end lost 4 bases, the J end lost 10 bases, and 20 bases lay between the germline ends. This CDR3 comprises 15 residues. Germline lookup yields CDR1 SEHNR and CDR2 FQNEAQ (reference sequence). CDR3 sequence: CASSSPPEMSREQFF. The CDR3 nucleotides read TGTGCCAGCAGCTCGCCCCCCGAGATGAGTCGGGAGCAGTTCTTC.

V and J are TRBV7-2 and TRBJ1-2, with a tentative D call TRBD1 (5 bases). There are 16 residues in the CDR3. From germline, CDR1 is SGHTA and CDR2 FQGNSA. V gave up 5 bases and J gave up 0 bases, with 16 bases separating them. CDR3 in DNA: TGTGCCAGCAGCATTCAGCTGACAGCAACTAACTATGGCTACACCTTC. This sequence encodes CASSIQLTATNYGYTF.

As to this clone: Germline and junction disagree at one end, which may indicate a read error. This chain joins TRBV6-6 and TRBJ2-7, with 10 bases identical to TRBD1. CDR3 size: 15 residues. Per germline, CDR1 MNHNY and CDR2 SVGAGI (reference sequence). CDR3 in amino acids: CAGSYPGQGIYEQYF. The CDR3 bases are TGTGCCGGCAGTTACCCGGGACAGGGGATCTACGAGCAGTACTTC.

In its sample, this clone was seen once. The V gene is TRBV6-5, the J gene TRBJ2-3; no clear D. The CDR3 covers 16 residues. V gave up 4 bases and J gave up 3 bases, with 17 bases separating them. Looked up from germline, CDR1 is MNHEY and CDR2 is SVGAGI. The CDR3 DNA is TGTGCCAGCAGTTCAGGACGGTGGACGAAGACAGATACGCAGTATTTT. Amino acids: CASSSGRWTKTDTQYF.

The chain links TRBV7-2 to TRBJ1-2; a weak D match, TRBD1 (6 bases). The CDR3 length is 15 residues. Germline assignment: CDR1 SGHTA and CDR2 FQGNSA. Trimming took 1 base from V and 8 from J, leaving 17 bases between them. CDR3 DNA: TGTGCCAGCAGCTTAGTTACCATACAGGGATCGGGCTACACCTTC. Residues: CASSLVTIQGSGYTF.

The chain combines TRBV9 with TRBJ1-2; 7 bases line up with TRBD1. The CDR3 totals 15 residues. Germline assignment: CDR1 SGDLS and CDR2 YYNGEE. Losses at the gene ends were 0 bases for V and 3 bases for J; bases not matched to a gene: 5. The CDR3 loop is CASSVDYRGDYGYTF. Written as DNA, the CDR3 is TGTGCCAGCAGCGTAGATTACAGGGGAGACTATGGCTACACCTTC. Filled out from reference TRBV9 and TRBJ1-2, the complete variable domain reads DSGVTQTPKHLITATGQRVTLRCSPRSGDLSVYWYQQSLDQGLQFLIQYYNGEERAKGNILERFSAQQFPDLHSELNLSSLELGDSALYFCASSVDYRGDYGYTFGSGTRLTVV.

This sequence joins TRBV7-9 and TRBJ2-5; no firm D call. The tail of the sequence fits TRBJ2-7 better, so the J call may be wrong. The CDR3 is made up of 13 amino acids. Per the germline V gene, CDR1 is SEHNR and CDR2 is FQNEAQ (reference sequence). CDR3 bases: TGTGCCAGCAGCTTGATGATGGGCAACGAGCAGTACTTC. The encoded protein is CASSLMMGNEQYF.

V usage is TRBV30 and J usage is TRBJ2-1; D perhaps matches TRBD1 (7 bases). There are 16 residues in the CDR3. V was pared by 0 bases and J by 9 bases, with 21 bases between. Germline loops: CDR1 GTSNPN, CDR2 SVGIG (reference sequence). The CDR3 nucleotides read TGTGCCTGGAGTGTACTTGGGCAGGGGGGAGCGGGTGAGCAGTTCTTC. As protein: CAWSVLGQGGAGEQFF.

The chain combines TRBV19 with TRBJ2-7; D remains ambiguous. The CDR3 sequence is 13 residues long. V was shortened by 10 bases and J by 0 bases, with 13 bases between the two germline ends. Germline loops: CDR1 LNHDA, CDR2 SQIVND (reference sequence). The CDR3 spells CATRKTVSYEQYF. For the CDR3, the DNA is TGTGCCACCCGAAAAACAGTCTCCTACGAGCAGTACTTC.

CDR3 bases: TGCGCCAGCAGCTTGGGGCTCGGGCGGCGGGGCATCGAGACCCAGTACTTC. It is translated as CASSLGLGRRGIETQYF. The chain is built from TRBV5-1 and TRBJ2-5, with D perhaps matching TRBD2 (6 bases). Germline V gives CDR1 SGHRS, CDR2 YFSETQ. Trimming took off 0 bases at V and 5 bases at J, with 20 bases between the two ends. CDR3 length: 17 amino acids.

The CDR3, as DNA: TGCGCCAGCAACCCATTACCTAGCGGGAGGCTAAGCTCCTACAATGAGCAGTTCTTC. Translating gives CASNPLPSGRLSSYNEQFF. The V and J genes are TRBV5-1 and TRBJ2-1, with 11 bases fitting TRBD2. CDR1 and CDR2 (germline): SGHRS, YFSETQ. The length of the CDR3 is 19 residues. V gave up 6 bases and J gave up 0 bases; unmatched junction bases: 14.

In regard to this clone: The identical CDR3 is also encoded by other nucleotide sequences in the sample. The chain couples TRBV7-9 to TRBJ2-5; 7 bases map to TRBD2. Germline values: CDR1 SEHNR, CDR2 FQNEAQ (reference sequence). Trimming cost V 8 bases and J 4 bases; bases outside gene matches: 1. The CDR3 is 11 residues long. DNA for the CDR3: TGTGCCAGCGGGGGGGGAGAGACCCAGTACTTC. Its translation is CASGGGETQYF.